Given below is one TCR beta chain in context. This specimen comes from a study of blood T cell repertoires in COVID-19. Participants' reported clinical history set cohort assignment. The germline V gene has CDR1 MNHEY and CDR2 SVGAGI. The V segment lost 0 bases and the J segment 8 bases; nucleotides outside the gene matches: 7. The CDR3 totals 15 residues. TCRdb's table, derived via immunoSEQ multiplex PCR, lists solely in-frame clones and lacks some. Here the sample spans a few hundred thousand clones, about 85% being singletons. The specimen sequenced was PBMCs or T cells enriched from blood (not recorded which). This receptor was identified in a woman aged 45-65 years who had been exposed to COVID-19. This chain uses TRBV6-5 with TRBJ2-1; TRBD2 matches at 7 bases. CDR3 coding DNA: TGTGCCAGCAGTTACTCACACGGGGGGAACTATGAGCAGTTCTTC. Residues: CASSYSHGGNYEQFF.